This T cell receptor (beta chain) is drawn from a study of cytomegalovirus exposure and HLA in healthy donors. On this clone: Its target is not known.

CDR3 length equals 16 residues. V was clipped by 8 bases and J by 5 bases; unmatched bases: 15. Germline CDR1 and CDR2: SEHNR and FQNEAQ (reference sequence). Study-wide results and limits: The study designated some 180 TCR beta chains cytomegalovirus-associated. The majority of TCR sequences were rare, yet some public TCRs appeared in many donors. A further, later analysis showed that HLA-associated TCR beta chains (compared with equally common others) were more clonally expanded.

The primer mix had 60 Vbeta and 13 Jbeta primers. TCRdb's table, derived via immunoSEQ multiplex PCR, lists solely in-frame clones and lacks some. Here the sample spans approximately 210,000 clones, 70% to 80% being singletons. The sample taken for sequencing was PBMCs. This chain uses TRBV7-9 with TRBJ2-1; TRBD2 agrees at 7 bases. The sequence came from a male donor in good health and CMV-seropositive. The CDR3 reads CASEPIAAGVDNEQFF. The CDR3, as DNA: TGTGCCAGCGAGCCCATCGCGGCGGGGGTAGACAATGAGCAGTTCTTC.